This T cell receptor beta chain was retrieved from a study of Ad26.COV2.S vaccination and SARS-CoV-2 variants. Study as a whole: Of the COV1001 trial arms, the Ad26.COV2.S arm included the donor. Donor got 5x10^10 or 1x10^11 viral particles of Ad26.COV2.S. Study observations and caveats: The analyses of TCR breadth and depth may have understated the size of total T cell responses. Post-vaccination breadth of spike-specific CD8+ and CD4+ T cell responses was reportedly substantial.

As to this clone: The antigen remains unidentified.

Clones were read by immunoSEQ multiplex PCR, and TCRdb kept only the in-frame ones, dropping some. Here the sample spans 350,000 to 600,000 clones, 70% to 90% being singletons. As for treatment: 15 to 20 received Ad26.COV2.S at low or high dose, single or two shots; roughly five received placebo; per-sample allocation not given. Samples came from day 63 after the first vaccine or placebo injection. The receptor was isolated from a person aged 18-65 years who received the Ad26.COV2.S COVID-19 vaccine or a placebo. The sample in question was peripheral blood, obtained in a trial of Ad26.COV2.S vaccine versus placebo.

CDR3 in DNA: TGTGCCAGTAGTATAGGTGTTCAGCCCCAGCATTTT. Residues: CASSIGVQPQHF. V is TRBV19 and J is TRBJ1-5; no firm D call. The V end was cut by 1 base, the J end by 6 bases, with 4 bases between. Looked up from germline, CDR1 is LNHDA and CDR2 is SQIVND (reference sequence). The CDR3 extends over 12 amino acids.